The 5 T cell receptor beta chains listed next were all sequenced from one sample in a study of blood T cell repertoires in COVID-19. The data were produced by immunoSEQ multiplex PCR, yet TCRdb's version contains in-frame clones alone and is incomplete. This sample has around 270,000 clones, with over 80% found just once. The source material was peripheral blood. The source of these receptors is a woman between 40 and 50 years old who had recovered from COVID-19.

The V and J genes are TRBV4-1 and TRBJ1-1; TRBD1 aligns across 7 bases. V lost 0 bases to trimming and J lost 8 bases; unmatched junction nucleotides: 9. The CDR3 sequence is 15 residues long. The germline gives CDR1 MGHRA, CDR2 YSYEKL. CDR3 in DNA: TGCGCCAGCAGCCAAGATTTGAGGGGGCGAAGGGAAGCTTTCTTT. It translates to CASSQDLRGRREAFF.

Many counts were recorded for this clone. The genes are TRBV2 and TRBJ2-7, with unresolved D. Germline V gene sequence: CDR1 SNHLY, CDR2 FYNNEI. CDR3 length equals 13 residues. Trimming pared 7 bases from V and 6 bases from J, leaving 16 bases between. CDR3 sequence reads: CASNGQLEGEQYF. The CDR3 DNA reads as TGTGCCAGCAATGGGCAGTTGGAAGGCGAGCAGTACTTC.

The chain uses TRBV5-5 and TRBJ2-7; 7 bases fit TRBD1. V lost 0 bases, J lost 3 bases, and 12 bases stayed unmatched. Germline CDR1 and CDR2: SGHKS and YYEKEE (reference sequence). CDR3 length equals 17 residues. CDR3 region: CASSLGGSWGQFYEQYF. CDR3 nucleotides: TGTGCCAGCAGCTTGGGTGGGAGCTGGGGACAGTTCTACGAGCAGTACTTC.

The chain employs TRBV6-1 and TRBJ1-2, with 9 bases matching TRBD1. The CDR3 totals 14 residues. Germline V gives CDR1 MNHNS, CDR2 SASEGT. The V gene end was trimmed by 0 bases and the J gene end by 8 bases; junction bases not matched to a gene: 4. Here the CDR3 DNA reads TGTGCCAGCAGTGAAGCGGGGACAGGGACCGGCTACACCTTC. As protein: CASSEAGTGTGYTF.

The V call is TRBV28, the J call TRBJ1-4; the D gene is possibly TRBD1 (5 bases). CDR3 length: 12 residues. Trimming took 10 bases from V and 5 from J, leaving 11 bases between them. Germline loops: CDR1 MDHEN, CDR2 SYDVKM. CDR3 nucleotide sequence: TGTGCCACCCGACAGTCAAATGAAAAACTGTTTTTT. This translates into CATRQSNEKLFF.